The text below deals with one T cell receptor beta chain. Its antigen remains unknown. The data derive from a study of beta chain features in type 1 diabetes. Notes on the study in general: Type 1 diabetes patients had moderately but significantly shorter TCRB CDR3s in all four CD4+ subsets. Still unanswered here is whether HLA type influences TCRB rearrangement. Researchers caution that PCR might favor shorter templates, equally among patients and controls. Within the patient group, naive, central memory and Treg TCRB repertoires appeared more similar to each other than within healthy donors.

Heparinised blood was drawn once per donor, averaging around 110 mL. The whole isolated RNA underwent reverse transcription, so sequencing captured expressed TCRB transcripts. The table came from immunoSEQ multiplex PCR; TCRdb's copy has only in-frame clones and leaves some out. The sample includes hundreds of thousands of clones, over 7% of them seen just once. This CDR3 has 15 amino acids. V shed 4 bases, J shed 1 base, and the junction held 4 bases outside the gene matches. The germline V gene has CDR1 SGHRS and CDR2 YFSETQ. The chain uses TRBV5-1 and TRBJ2-1; 8 nucleotides agree with TRBD1. Sequencing was done on a sample of central memory CD4+ T cells from blood. The TCR originated in a man aged 30 to 39 with type 1 diabetes. The CDR3: CASSTTGGSYNEQFF. CDR3 bases: TGCGCCAGCAGCACCACAGGGGGGTCCTACAATGAGCAGTTCTTC.